The clone carrying this T cell receptor beta chain was found a few times. The antigen remains unidentified. The record originates from a study of CD8 T cells in ankylosing spondylitis. Using its own MiXCR run on the 5' RACE reads, TCRdb lists one record per CDR3 protein. The sample carries more than 500,000 distinct CDR3 sequences, about 5.2% recorded once. Germline V gene data show CDR1 as MNHEY and CDR2 as SMNVEV (reference sequence). There are 15 residues in the CDR3. The J segment lost 3 bases and the V segment lost 4 bases, leaving 5 bases of the junction unmatched. Whole-study findings and limits: One TCR beta motif, made up of roughly 8 highly homologous variants, appeared characteristic of ankylosing spondylitis blood.

This sequence originates from a male donor with ankylosing spondylitis. Sequenced material: blood, either unsorted or a sorted T cell fraction (not recorded which). The chain couples TRBV27 to TRBJ2-5; 10 nucleotides align to TRBD1. CDR3 sequence reads: CASSSGQGKEETQYF. The CDR3 nucleotides are TGTGCCAGCAGTTCGGGACAGGGGAAGGAAGAGACCCAGTACTTC.